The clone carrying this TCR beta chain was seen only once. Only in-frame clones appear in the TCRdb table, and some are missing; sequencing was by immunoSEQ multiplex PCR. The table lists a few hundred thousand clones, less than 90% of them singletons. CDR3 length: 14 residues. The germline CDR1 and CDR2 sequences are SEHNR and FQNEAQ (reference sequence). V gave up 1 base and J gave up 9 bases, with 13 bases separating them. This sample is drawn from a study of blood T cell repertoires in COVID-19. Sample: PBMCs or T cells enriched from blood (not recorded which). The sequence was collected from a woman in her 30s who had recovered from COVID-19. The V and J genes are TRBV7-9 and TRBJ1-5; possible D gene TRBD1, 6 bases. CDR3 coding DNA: TGTGCCAGCAGCTTAGGGGGCAGGGGAATGCCCCAGCATTTT. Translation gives CASSLGGRGMPQHF.